These 30 T cell receptor beta chains share one sample of origin, sequenced in a study of T-cell memory formation after mild COVID-19. Each CDR3 protein gets one entry after TCRdb re-called the 5' RACE reads with MiXCR. This table holds approximately 570,000 distinct CDR3 sequences, over 15% found once. Material: PBMCs or a T cell subset sorted from them (not recorded which). Source of these receptors: an adult woman who had mild COVID-19 (a few samples of this study predate the infection). Cell type and time point are not known.

There are a few counts of this clonotype. J is TRBJ2-3 and V is TRBV7-6; the match to TRBD2 covers 7 bases. This CDR3 contains 16 residues. Trimming removed 5 bases from V and 0 bases from J; junction bases left unmatched: 8. The germline CDR1 and CDR2 sequences are SGHVS and FNYEAQ. The CDR3 here is CASSLLTGGSTDTQYF. The CDR3 DNA reads TGTGCCAGCAGCCTTCTTACCGGGGGGAGCACAGATACGCAGTATTTT.

This chain connects TRBV7-3 to TRBJ2-2; TRBD2 might be the D (6 bases). This CDR3 spans 19 amino acids. CDR1 is SGHTA, CDR2 FQGTGA, per germline. V was trimmed by 3 bases and J by 0 bases, leaving 20 bases between them. CDR3 sequence: CASSFYRRDGGPNTGELFF. The CDR3 nucleotides are TGTGCCAGCAGCTTCTATCGCCGGGACGGGGGTCCGAACACCGGGGAGCTGTTTTTT.

This clonotype was detected many times. The J gene is TRBJ2-5, the V gene TRBV5-1; TRBD1 is a possible D gene (5 bases). V was clipped by 0 bases and J by 2 bases, with 11 bases between them. Germline-derived CDR1 and CDR2 are SGHRS and YFSETQ. The CDR3 has 15 residues. The CDR3 sequence is CASSLVAGQQETQYF. The CDR3 DNA follows: TGCGCCAGCAGCTTGGTGGCAGGGCAACAAGAGACCCAGTACTTC.

This chain links TRBV12-3 or TRBV12-4 with TRBJ1-6, with TRBD1 as a possible D gene (5 bases). V was trimmed by 7 bases and J by 6 bases, leaving 10 bases between them. The CDR3 has 13 residues. CDR3 amino acids: CASTRDGNSPLHF. In DNA, the CDR3 is TGTGCCAGCACCCGGGACGGTAATTCACCCCTCCACTTT.

J is TRBJ2-5 and V is TRBV18; D is perhaps TRBD1 (5 bases). This CDR3 region has 14 residues. Germline V gene lookup returns CDR1 KGHSH and CDR2 LQKENI. V was clipped by 1 base and J by 1 base, with 7 bases between them. The CDR3 loop reads CASSPLDTQETQYF. The CDR3 coding sequence is TGTGCCAGCTCACCACTGGACACCCAAGAGACCCAGTACTTC.

In its sample, this clonotype was seen a few times. The chain joins TRBV6-6 to TRBJ1-1, with a possible D match to TRBD1 (6 bases). The ends were cut back, 0 bases at V and 1 base at J, with 9 bases in the middle. The CDR3 is 15 amino acids. Per germline, CDR1 MNHNY and CDR2 SVGAGI (reference sequence). The CDR3 DNA reads as TGTGCCAGCAGTTACTCTGGACAGCCGAACACTGAAGCTTTCTTT. This codes for CASSYSGQPNTEAFF.

Many counts were recorded for this clonotype. The gene calls are TRBV19 and TRBJ2-7, with D possibly TRBD2 on 5 matching bases. V was pared by 1 base and J by 7 bases, with 11 bases between. The CDR3 totals 13 residues. Germline CDR1 is LNHDA and CDR2 is SQIVND (reference sequence). This CDR3 is CASSIGLTGEQYF. For the CDR3, the DNA is TGTGCCAGTAGTATAGGCCTAACGGGAGAGCAGTACTTC.

This clonotype was recorded a few times. Written as DNA, the CDR3 is TGTGCCAGCAGCCAAAGTTCGGGGGTATTGAACACCGGGGAGCTGTTTTTT. It is translated as CASSQSSGVLNTGELFF. The chain is built from TRBV7-6 and TRBJ2-2; TRBD2 might be the D (6 bases). Germline values: CDR1 SGHVS, CDR2 FNYEAQ. This CDR3 has 17 amino acids. The V and J ends lost 5 bases and 1 base respectively, with 17 bases between them.

In its sample, this clonotype was seen a few times. This chain joins TRBV5-1 and TRBJ2-2; 8 nucleotides match TRBD2. CDR3 size: 15 residues. With V trimmed by 3 bases and J by 0 bases, 1 base remained unmatched. Germline CDR1 SGHRS, CDR2 YFSETQ. The CDR3 coding sequence is TGCGCCAGCAGCTACGGGGGGGCGAACACCGGGGAGCTGTTTTTT. Protein product: CASSYGGANTGELFF.

This clonotype was detected a few times. This chain connects TRBV7-9 to TRBJ2-7, with 7 bases matching TRBD2. The CDR3 totals 15 residues. Losses at the gene ends were 2 bases for V and 5 bases for J; bases not matched to a gene: 9. Germline-derived CDR1 and CDR2 are SEHNR and FQNEAQ (reference sequence). For the CDR3, the DNA is TGTGCCAGCAGCTTAACGGAGCGGGAAGGGGACGAGCAGTACTTC. Its translation: CASSLTEREGDEQYF.

This clonotype was observed a few times. This sequence joins TRBV14 and TRBJ2-3, with unresolved D. The CDR3 consists of 14 residues. Trimming took 0 bases from V and 7 from J, leaving 11 bases between them. In germline, CDR1 is SGHDN, CDR2 FVKESK. The chain's CDR3 is CASSQDLLGNTQYF. In DNA form, the CDR3 reads TGTGCCAGCAGCCAAGACCTCCTCGGAAATACGCAGTATTTT.

This clonotype was observed a handful of times. V and J are TRBV12-3 or TRBV12-4 and TRBJ2-5; 7 bases align to TRBD1. The J segment lost 3 bases and the V segment lost 6 bases, leaving 13 bases of the junction unmatched. The CDR3 runs to 16 residues. This CDR3 reads CASSQRGQGLEETQYF. DNA for the CDR3: TGTGCCAGCAGCCAAAGGGGGCAGGGATTGGAAGAGACCCAGTACTTC.

This clonotype has at least ten counts. An end of the junction does not agree with germline; a read error may underlie this. The rearrangement uses TRBV5-1 and TRBJ1-5, with D possibly being TRBD1 (6 bases). From germline, CDR1 is SGHRS and CDR2 YFSETQ. The CDR3 loop spans 14 amino acids. The CDR3 DNA follows: TGTGCCAGCAGTTTAGGGGGAGGCAATCAGCCCCAGCATTTT. Protein sequence: CASSLGGGNQPQHF. Full variable domain (rest looked up from reference TRBV5-1 and TRBJ1-5): KAGVTQTPRYLIKTRGQQVTLSCSPISGHRSVSWYQQTPGQGLQFLFEYFSETQRNKGNFPGRFSGRQFSNSRSEMNVSTLELGDSALYLCASSLGGGNQPQHFGDGTRLSIL.

V usage is TRBV25-1 and J usage is TRBJ2-5; tentative D call: TRBD1 (7 bases). The CDR3 is 17 amino acids. Germline V gene data show CDR1 as MGHDK and CDR2 as SYGVNS. V was trimmed by 3 bases and J by 0 bases, leaving 17 bases between them. CDR3 region: CASSDPLAGGYQETQYF. The CDR3 DNA follows: TGTGCCAGCAGTGATCCCCTTGCAGGGGGGTACCAAGAGACCCAGTACTTC.

The rearrangement links TRBV11-2 to TRBJ2-5, with D uncertain. This CDR3 comprises 13 residues. Germline CDR1 reads SGHAT; CDR2 reads FQNNGV. Trimming took 1 base from V and 7 from J, leaving 10 bases between them. CDR3 loop: CASSLVDPATQYF. In DNA, the CDR3 is TGTGCCAGCAGCTTAGTCGACCCTGCGACCCAGTACTTC.

The chain links TRBV11-3 to TRBJ1-3; 11 nucleotides line up with TRBD1. Unmatched junction bases numbered 10, after V lost 5 bases and J lost 10 bases. Germline CDR1 and CDR2: SGHNT and YENEEA. This CDR3 region has 15 residues. The CDR3 DNA reads TGTGCCAGCAGCGTGCGGACAGGGGGCCCCCTGACCATATATTTT. Protein product: CASSVRTGGPLTIYF.

The chain combines TRBV21-1 with TRBJ2-7; the D segment call TRBD2 is taken from the table without a DNA check. TRBV21-1 is deemed a pseudogene. The CDR3 is made up of 12 amino acids. The CDR3 nucleotides are TGTGCCAGCAGAGTAGCGGAGTACGAGCAGTACTTC. It specifies CASRVAEYEQYF.

This clonotype was detected a few times. The V and J genes are TRBV29-1 and TRBJ1-1; D unclear. This CDR3 is built from 12 residues. Per germline, CDR1 SQVTM and CDR2 ANQGSEA. V lost 0 bases to trimming and J lost 9 bases, with 11 bases between them. CDR3 DNA: TGCAGCGTTGAAGATGTATTGAGAAAAGCTTTCTTT. Amino acids: CSVEDVLRKAFF.

The chain employs TRBV3-1 and TRBJ1-6, with 8 bases matching TRBD1. Germline lookup yields CDR1 LGHDT and CDR2 YNNKEL (reference sequence). The CDR3 is 16 residues long. The junction had 7 bases not matched to a gene; V was cut back by 3 bases and J by 6 bases. The CDR3 protein is CASSHGQGAGNSPLHF. The DNA for the CDR3 is TGTGCCAGCAGCCATGGGCAGGGGGCGGGTAATTCACCCCTCCACTTT.

There are a few counts of this clonotype. J is TRBJ2-5 and V is TRBV5-1; 8 bases match TRBD2. The CDR3 is made up of 18 amino acids. Germline CDR1 is SGHRS and CDR2 is YFSETQ. Trimming cost V 0 bases and J 0 bases; bases outside gene matches: 10. DNA of the CDR3: TGCGCCAGCAGCTTGGGAACTAGCGGAGAAACGTACCAAGAGACCCAGTACTTC. The encoded protein is CASSLGTSGETYQETQYF.

CDR3 amino acids: CASSVSRKGPYGYTF. CDR3 in DNA: TGTGCCAGCAGTGTGTCGCGGAAGGGGCCATATGGCTACACCTTC. V is TRBV6-5 and J is TRBJ1-2; TRBD1 is a possible D gene (5 bases). CDR3 length: 15 amino acids. Per the germline V gene, CDR1 is MNHEY and CDR2 is SVGAGI. Trimming removed 5 bases from V and 5 bases from J, with 18 bases in between.

The chain is built from TRBV3-1 and TRBJ2-7; D might be TRBD2 (6 bases). CDR1 LGHDT and CDR2 YNNKEL come from the germline V gene (reference sequence). This CDR3 comprises 15 residues. Trimming left V 4 bases short and J 0 bases short, with 13 bases between. The CDR3 region has the DNA TGTGCCAGCAGCCGCCCGGGGGTAGGCTCCTACGAGCAGTACTTC. Its translation is CASSRPGVGSYEQYF.

This clonotype was seen more than once but under ten times. V is TRBV19 and J is TRBJ2-2; 8 bases map to TRBD1. Trimming cost V 6 bases and J 5 bases; bases outside gene matches: 8. The CDR3 spans 15 residues. Germline V gives CDR1 LNHDA, CDR2 SQIVND (reference sequence). The CDR3 is CASSRTGRYTGELFF. CDR3 sequence (DNA): TGTGCCAGTAGCCGGACAGGGAGGTATACCGGGGAGCTGTTTTTT.

V and J are TRBV7-2 and TRBJ2-1; 12 bases line up with TRBD2. The CDR3 length is 16 residues. The germline V gene encodes CDR1 SGHTA and CDR2 FQGNSA. The junction had 4 bases not matched to a gene; V was cut back by 2 bases and J by 5 bases. CDR3 loop: CASSLSGLAGNNEQFF. The CDR3, as DNA: TGTGCCAGCAGCTTATCCGGACTAGCGGGAAACAATGAGCAGTTCTTC.

This clonotype was detected many times. The chain couples TRBV6-5 to TRBJ2-3; D perhaps matches TRBD1 (5 bases). There are 16 residues in the CDR3. Trimming took 5 bases from V and 5 from J, leaving 20 bases between them. CDR1 and CDR2 (germline): MNHEY, SVGAGI. Here the CDR3 reads CASSQTGFPRVDTQYF. The DNA for the CDR3 is TGTGCCAGCAGTCAAACAGGCTTTCCTCGGGTAGATACGCAGTATTTT.

The chain joins TRBV6-5 to TRBJ1-2; tentative D call: TRBD1 (6 bases). Germline assignment: CDR1 MNHEY and CDR2 SVGAGI. The CDR3 spans 12 residues. Deletions cut 6 bases from V and 8 bases from J, with 13 bases between. For the CDR3, the DNA is TGTGCCAGCAGCATTGACAGGCAGGGCTACACCTTC. Its protein is CASSIDRQGYTF.

This clonotype was seen a few times. This chain connects TRBV29-1 to TRBJ2-1, with TRBD2 matching over 13 bases. With 7 bases clipped from V and 7 bases from J, the junction kept 7 bases outside the gene matches. The CDR3 is made up of 14 amino acids. CDR1 is SQVTM, CDR2 ANQGSEA, per germline. CDR3 in amino acids: CSAERTSGGNEQFF. The CDR3 bases are TGCAGCGCGGAGAGGACTAGCGGGGGTAATGAGCAGTTCTTC.

This clonotype was seen more than once but under ten times. The chain links TRBV11-2 to TRBJ1-2; D is undetermined. The CDR3 has 14 residues. Germline V lookup: CDR1 SGHAT, CDR2 FQNNGV. With 5 bases removed from V and 4 bases from J, the gap between germline ends came to 14 bases. This CDR3 is CASSPIRRGYGYTF. In nucleotides, the CDR3 is TGTGCCAGCAGCCCCATCAGGCGCGGCTATGGCTACACCTTC.

This clonotype has more than one count but fewer than ten. The chain has TRBV12-3 or TRBV12-4 and TRBJ2-3, with D possibly being TRBD1 (6 bases). The CDR3 totals 17 residues. The V and J ends lost 7 bases and 3 bases respectively, with 23 bases between them. CDR3 protein: CASNEDVQKGETDTQYF. CDR3 nucleotides: TGTGCCAGCAACGAGGACGTCCAGAAGGGGGAAACAGATACGCAGTATTTT.

The table lists this clonotype with a few counts. This sequence joins TRBV29-1 and TRBJ2-1, with D hard to call. The CDR3 is 12 residues long. CDR1 and CDR2 (germline): SQVTM, ANQGSEA. V gave up 7 bases and J gave up 2 bases, with 9 bases separating them. The CDR3, as DNA: TGCAGCGGATCCCAACCCTACAATGAGCAGTTCTTC. Translation: CSGSQPYNEQFF.